This TCR beta chain was retrieved from a study of Ad26.COV2.S vaccination and SARS-CoV-2 variants. About the research overall: Donor was one of the participants in the Ad26.COV2.S arm of the COV1001 trial. Intramuscular Ad26.COV2.S doses were given once or twice, 56 days apart.

Overall study findings and caveats: Vaccinated and placebo-treated recipients had similar non-spike TCR breadth. Assessments of TCR breadth and depth may have underestimated the total T cell responses.

CDR3 length equals 15 residues. V shed 3 bases and J shed 4 bases, with 14 bases lying between them. Germline V gene lookup returns CDR1 SGHTA and CDR2 FQGNSA. As to this clone: Antigen specificity is unknown.

As for treatment: 15 to 20 received Ad26.COV2.S at low or high dose, single or two shots; 5 received placebo; per-sample allocation not given. Material that was analyzed had been drawn on day 63 after the first vaccine or placebo injection. The assay was immunoSEQ multiplex PCR, and TCRdb's table has in-frame clones only and misses some. This sample has 440,000 or so clones, with about 92% found just once. This clonotype was sampled from a person between 18 and 60 years old who received the Ad26.COV2.S COVID-19 vaccine or a placebo. The V gene is TRBV7-2, the J gene TRBJ2-3; possible D gene TRBD2, 7 bases. Sequenced here: peripheral blood, sampled in a trial of Ad26.COV2.S vaccine versus placebo. The CDR3 reads CASSLWGGPADTQYF. The CDR3 DNA sequence: TGTGCCAGCAGCTTGTGGGGGGGCCCCGCAGATACGCAGTATTTT.